This T cell receptor (beta chain) was identified in a study of early T cells in non-severe SARS-CoV-2 infection. Looking at the study overall: Sequencing targeted bulk RNA from unsorted whole blood, leaving chains unpaired. Study-level findings and limits: Clonotype matching in VDJdb favored anti-spike CD8 responses and did not capture private and CD4 specificities.

This clonotype was seen only a few times. Its antigen is unidentified. Germline assignment: CDR1 MDHEN and CDR2 SYDVKM. CDR3 length: 16 residues. V lost 7 bases and J lost 2, with 18 bases in between. MiXCR, run by TCRdb on the 5' RACE reads, gives a single entry per CDR3 protein. The sample consists of 75,000 to 100,000 distinct CDR3 sequences, about 15% of them appearing once. The receptor was isolated from an adult who was a healthcare worker with PCR-confirmed SARS-CoV-2 infection or an uninfected control (not recorded which). The chain links TRBV28 to TRBJ2-1; maybe TRBD1 (6 bases). The sample was whole blood. CDR3 in amino acids: CASTPPSGAPYNEQFF. The CDR3 DNA is TGTGCCAGCACCCCCCCTTCAGGGGCCCCCTACAATGAGCAGTTCTTC.